The text below deals with one T cell receptor beta chain. Additional DNA sequences in this sample encode the identical CDR3. These data originate in a study of blood T cell repertoires in COVID-19. TCRdb's table, derived via immunoSEQ multiplex PCR, lists solely in-frame clones and lacks some. The sample contains 200,000 to 300,000 clones, more than 75% of which appear only once. The receptor was isolated from a woman aged 40-49 years who had recovered from COVID-19. The sample was peripheral blood.

This CDR3 reads CASSQERDQPQHF. CDR3 in DNA: TGCGCCAGCAGCCAAGAACGGGATCAGCCCCAGCATTTT. The rearrangement uses TRBV4-1 and TRBJ1-5, with D unresolved. The V and J ends lost 0 bases and 5 bases respectively, with 5 bases between them. From germline, CDR1 is MGHRA and CDR2 YSYEKL. The CDR3 has 13 residues.